The T cell receptor (beta chain) under discussion was sequenced for a study of shared clonotypes between healthy human individuals. General study findings and limits: Genetic and exposure-history diversity was limited by the small donor number.

Of note for this clone: Its antigen is unidentified.

Produced via immunoSEQ multiplex PCR; TCRdb's table is partial and in-frame only. The sample has around 510,000 clones; more than 95% are singletons. The TCR sequence derives from a young woman in good health. Sequencing was carried out using naive CD4+ T cells sorted from blood. Subset defined: CD45RA+ positively selected.

The chain's CDR3 is CASRPSRGQGSEEQYF. For the CDR3, the DNA is TGTGCCAGTAGACCCAGCCGGGGACAGGGCAGTGAGGAGCAGTACTTC. V and J are TRBV19 and TRBJ2-7; 9 nucleotides align to TRBD1. Germline V CDR1 and CDR2: LNHDA, SQIVND (reference sequence). The CDR3 loop spans 16 amino acids. V was clipped by 6 bases and J by 7 bases; unmatched bases: 16. Variable domain in full (rest from reference TRBV19 and TRBJ2-7): DGGITQSPKYLFRKEGQNVTLSCEQNLNHDAMYWYRQDPGQGLRLIYYSQIVNDFQKGDIAEGYSVSREKKESFPLTVTSAQKNPTAFYLCASRPSRGQGSEEQYFGPGTRLTVT.